The T cell receptor (beta chain) described here comes from a study of cytomegalovirus exposure and HLA in healthy donors. Study details: In terms of ancestry, the Caucasian-associated cluster contained around four fifths of the roughly 400 genotyped donors. Study-wide points: The study assumed roughly uniform donor sequencing depth for presence/absence analyses. Data from an earlier analysis indicated that most TCR beta V segments were productive either about 90% or about 30% of the time.

There are 15 residues in the CDR3. V shed 6 bases and J 8 bases; nucleotides not matched to a gene: 13. The germline V gene has CDR1 SGHTA and CDR2 FQGNSA. On this clone itself: Its antigen remains unknown.

In the PCR, 60 Vbeta and 13 Jbeta primers were used. Generated by immunoSEQ multiplex PCR, the TCRdb table keeps only in-frame clones and is missing some. There are roughly 190,000 clones in the sample; approximately 81% occur only once, and approximately 2.1% lies in the top ten. Each donor was nominally healthy when sampled (though unrecorded immune exposures were likely). The sequence was obtained from a woman between 50 and 59 years old in good health and CMV-seronegative. The J gene is TRBJ2-1, the V gene TRBV7-2, with 7 bases that match TRBD2. Sequencing was done on a sample of PBMCs. CDR3 sequence (DNA): TGTGCCAGCAGGCACTGGGGGGGAAAAGAGCATGAGCAGTTCTTC. It translates to CASRHWGGKEHEQFF.